Presented here are 11 T cell receptor beta chains from one specimen sequenced in a study of T cell repertoires in cytomegalovirus infection. TCRdb re-derived calls from the reads in MiXCR, one entry per CDR3 protein. The profile shows about 770,000 distinct CDR3 sequences, just under 30% of them singletons. Which antigens these TCRs recognize remains unknown. The sample was cultured CD8+ T cells from PBMCs, taken from culture after CMV antigen stimulation. The receptors were gathered from a human donor in good health (CMV status not recorded). Some clones in this sample may be carry-over from other donors' samples.

The V gene is TRBV27, the J gene TRBJ1-1; maybe TRBD1 (5 bases). Germline V lookup: CDR1 MNHEY, CDR2 SMNVEV (reference sequence). Trimming took off 5 bases at V and 0 bases at J, with 10 bases between the two ends. The CDR3 spans 14 residues. Here the CDR3 reads CASSGGVLNTEAFF. The CDR3 DNA reads as TGTGCCAGCAGTGGGGGAGTTTTGAACACTGAAGCTTTCTTT.

The gene calls are TRBV6-1 and TRBJ2-1, with TRBD2 identical over 14 bases. V trimming: 4 bases; J trimming: 10 bases; junction bases outside the gene matches: 6. The germline V gene encodes CDR1 MNHNS and CDR2 SASEGT. The CDR3 is 15 amino acids. The CDR3 region is CASSAWTSGGLEQFF. CDR3 nucleotides: TGTGCCAGCAGTGCTTGGACTAGCGGGGGGTTAGAGCAGTTCTTC.

The chain employs TRBV6-2 or TRBV6-3 and TRBJ1-5; D perhaps matches TRBD1 (6 bases). The V end was cut by 2 bases, the J end by 9 bases, with 20 bases between. CDR1 is MNHEY and CDR2 is SVGEGT in the germline V gene. This CDR3 spans 16 amino acids. The CDR3 nucleotides are TGTGCCAGCAGTTACCCCCCGGGGGGCGAAGCAGTGCCCCAGCATTTT. Translation: CASSYPPGGEAVPQHF.

This chain's CDR3 is CASRDTTGGHNDGKQYV. CDR3 sequence (DNA): TGTGCCAGCAGAGATACAACAGGGGGACATAACGATGGGAAGCAGTACGTC. The chain recombines TRBV28 with TRBJ2-7; the match to TRBD1 covers 8 bases. Germline V gene sequence: CDR1 MDHEN, CDR2 SYDVKM. Losses at the gene ends were 6 bases for V and 8 bases for J; bases not matched to a gene: 21. The CDR3 totals 17 residues.

This clonotype showed up just a few times. The chain uses TRBV3-1 and TRBJ2-5; D is uncertain. CDR1 and CDR2 from the germline V gene are LGHDT and YNNKEL (reference sequence). Trimming took off 3 bases at V and 7 bases at J, with 12 bases between the two ends. The CDR3 contains 13 residues. DNA for the CDR3: TGTGCCAGCAGCCATCCCTCTAAGGGGACCCAGTACTTC. Its translation is CASSHPSKGTQYF.

This clonotype was observed a handful of times. The V call is TRBV19, the J call TRBJ2-1; D might be TRBD1 (5 bases). The germline CDR1 and CDR2 sequences are LNHDA and SQIVND (reference sequence). Trimming removed 6 bases at V and 9 bases at J, with 12 bases between. The CDR3 is 12 residues long. The CDR3 bases are TGTGCCAGTAGGGTAACAGGAGCTGAGCAGTTCTTC. Residues: CASRVTGAEQFF.

This clonotype showed up many times. The chain links TRBV7-2 to TRBJ1-1; D not certain. The CDR3 sequence is 14 residues long. V gave up 1 base and J gave up 1 base, with 7 bases separating them. CDR1 and CDR2 from the germline V gene are SGHTA and FQGNSA. CDR3 nucleotides: TGTGCCAGCAGCTTAGAGAGACAGAACACTGAAGCTTTCTTT. Its translation is CASSLERQNTEAFF. The entire variable domain, with the rest obtained from reference TRBV7-2 and TRBJ1-1, is as follows: GAGVSQSPSNKVTEKGKDVELRCDPISGHTALYWYRQSLGQGLEFLIYFQGNSAPDKSGLPSDRFSAERTGGSVSTLTIQRTQQEDSAVYLCASSLERQNTEAFFGQGTRLTVV.

V is TRBV12-5 and J is TRBJ2-1, with D maybe TRBD2 (6 bases). V shed 2 bases and J shed 13 bases, with 12 bases lying between them. Per germline, CDR1 LGHNT and CDR2 FRNRAP. The CDR3 consists of 12 residues. The CDR3: CASGLPRDGQFF. The CDR3 region has the DNA TGTGCTAGTGGTTTGCCGCGGGACGGACAGTTCTTC.

This clonotype was detected many times. The gene calls are TRBV4-2 and TRBJ1-3, with 9 bases aligning to TRBD1. Losses at the gene ends were 3 bases for V and 1 base for J; bases not matched to a gene: 4. The CDR3 length is 16 residues. Per the germline V gene, CDR1 is LGHNA and CDR2 is YNFKEQ. The CDR3 coding sequence is TGTGCCAGCAGCCACGCCGGGACAGGGTCTGGAAACACCATATATTTT. Its protein is CASSHAGTGSGNTIYF.

This chain connects TRBV7-2 to TRBJ1-1; D is unresolved. The V end lost 4 bases, the J end lost 1 base, and 10 bases lay between the germline ends. Germline V gene sequence: CDR1 SGHTA, CDR2 FQGNSA. The CDR3 runs to 14 residues. CDR3 protein: CASSSNGRNTEAFF. The DNA of the CDR3 is TGTGCCAGCAGCTCAAACGGGAGGAACACTGAAGCTTTCTTT.

The sample holds a few counts of this clonotype. The chain joins TRBV2 to TRBJ2-4; D might be TRBD2 (5 bases). This CDR3 spans 11 amino acids. Germline V lookup: CDR1 SNHLY, CDR2 FYNNEI. Trimming took 6 bases from V and 8 from J, leaving 8 bases between them. As DNA, the CDR3 is TGTGCCAGCAGCGAGGGCGACATTCAGTACTTC. Translation gives CASSEGDIQYF.